This record covers a single T cell receptor beta chain. This entry comes from a study of T cell changes during pregnancy in multiple sclerosis. Assay: immunoSEQ multiplex PCR; the TCRdb copy retains only in-frame clones and omits some. The table shows tens of thousands of clones, with around nine tenths occurring only once. After removal of 1 base from V and 5 bases from J, the junction contained 5 bases not matched to a gene. CDR3 length: 15 amino acids. Per the germline V gene, CDR1 is MGHDK and CDR2 is SYGVNS. The TCR originated in a female donor with multiple sclerosis, enrolled in a pregnancy study. The sample consisted of CD8+ T cells from peripheral blood mononuclear cells, taken before pregnancy. This chain joins TRBV25-1 and TRBJ1-1; 9 bases line up with TRBD1. DNA for the CDR3: TGTGCCAGCAGTGAATGGGACAGGGCGGTGACTGAAGCTTTCTTT. The encoded protein is CASSEWDRAVTEAFF.